The present T cell receptor (beta chain) was sequenced within a study of cytomegalovirus exposure and HLA in healthy donors. PCR was performed using 60 Vbeta and 13 Jbeta primers. Libraries were prepared by immunoSEQ multiplex PCR; TCRdb keeps only in-frame clonotypes and omits some of them. Counted here are fewer than 250,000 clones, about three quarters occurring once; the ten biggest clones make up about 1.1%. The CDR3 sequence is 15 residues long. With V trimmed by 8 bases and J by 8 bases, 17 bases remained unmatched. Germline loops: CDR1 MNHNY, CDR2 SVGAGI (reference sequence). This chain joins TRBV6-6 and TRBJ1-2; 7 bases line up with TRBD1. The sequenced material came from PBMCs. This clonotype was obtained from a woman aged 40 to 50 in good health and CMV-seronegative. The CDR3 protein is CASRDPGQTLEGYTF. CDR3 DNA: TGTGCCAGCCGCGACCCGGGACAGACTTTAGAAGGCTACACCTTC.